What follows is one TCR beta chain and its context. In the original processing: From reference gene primer amplification, estimates of nucleated cell counts were derived. Clones were read by immunoSEQ multiplex PCR, and TCRdb kept only the in-frame ones, dropping some. The D gene and trimming were derived from the DNA, and the V and J assignments and clone size from that table. This table has approximately 150,000 clones, around 90% appearing once. This CDR3 is built from 15 residues. V shed 8 bases, J shed 3 bases, and the junction held 6 bases outside the gene matches. Looked up from germline, CDR1 is MDHEN and CDR2 is SYDVKM. These data are taken from a study of blood T cell repertoires in COVID-19. Study context: Researchers got acute and convalescent COVID-19 samples from the United States, Italy and Spain.

The TCR was taken from a man aged 18 to 29 with COVID-19, enrolled during active disease. The sequenced sample consisted of peripheral blood. This chain links TRBV28 with TRBJ2-2; TRBD1 aligns across 10 bases. In DNA, the CDR3 is TGTGCCAGCCAACCGGGACAGGGGCACACCGGGGAGCTGTTTTTT. As protein: CASQPGQGHTGELFF.